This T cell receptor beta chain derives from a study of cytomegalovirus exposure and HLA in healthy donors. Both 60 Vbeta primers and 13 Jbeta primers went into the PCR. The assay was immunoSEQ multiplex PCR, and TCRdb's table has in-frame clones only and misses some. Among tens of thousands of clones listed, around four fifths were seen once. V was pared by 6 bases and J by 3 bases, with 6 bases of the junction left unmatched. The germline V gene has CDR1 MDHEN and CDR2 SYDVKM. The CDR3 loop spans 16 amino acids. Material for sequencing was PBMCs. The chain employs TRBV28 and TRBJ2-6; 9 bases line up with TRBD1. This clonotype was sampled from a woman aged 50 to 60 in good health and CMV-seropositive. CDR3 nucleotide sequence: TGTGCCAGCAGACAACAGGGGGCGTATGGGGCCAACGTCCTGACTTTC. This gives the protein CASRQQGAYGANVLTF.